This T cell receptor (beta chain) was sequenced for a study of blood T cell repertoires in COVID-19. With 3 bases removed from V and 6 bases from J, the gap between germline ends came to 14 bases. CDR1 SGHAT and CDR2 FQNNGV come from the germline V gene. CDR3 length: 14 amino acids. Authors' analysis steps: Estimation of nucleated cell counts was performed using reference gene primer amplification. Repertoires were generated with immunoSEQ multiplex PCR, while TCRdb's copy carries only in-frame clones and drops some. V, J and clone size are those of that table, while D and trimming were read from the DNA. The table shows around 84,000 clones, with around four fifths occurring only once.

This TCR came from a man aged 80 or over with active or convalescent COVID-19. The chain is built from TRBV11-2 and TRBJ1-2; D uncertain. The sample consisted of peripheral blood. As DNA, the CDR3 is TGTGCCAGCAGCTTCTCGGGAATACAAGATGGCTACACCTTC. Protein product: CASSFSGIQDGYTF.